Below, 10 T cell receptor beta chains from the same sample are listed, as sequenced in a study of blood T cell repertoires in COVID-19. The data were produced by immunoSEQ multiplex PCR, yet TCRdb's version contains in-frame clones alone and is incomplete. This sample yields 140,000 to 150,000 clones, of which approximately 90% are seen a single time; roughly 2.9% belongs to the top ten. Input material: peripheral blood. The source of these receptors is a man aged 55 to 69 with active or convalescent COVID-19.

This clone was recorded only once. The CDR3, as DNA: TGTGCCACCAGCAGGACGGGACTAGCGGGAGCCGGCTCCTACAATGAGCAGTTCTTC. It is translated as CATSRTGLAGAGSYNEQFF. The chain has TRBV15 and TRBJ2-1; 14 positions agree with TRBD2. This CDR3 comprises 19 residues. V shed 3 bases, J shed 0 bases, and the junction held 7 bases outside the gene matches. CDR1 is LNHNV and CDR2 is YYDKDF in the germline V gene (reference sequence).

This clone was observed once. This rearrangement joins TRBV29-1 to TRBJ1-1; D remains unclear. V was cut by 7 bases and J by 2 bases, with 14 bases left in between. The CDR3 runs to 13 residues. Germline V gives CDR1 SQVTM, CDR2 ANQGSEA. The CDR3 DNA follows: TGCAGCGCGGAAACTGAGCTTAACACTGAAGCTTTCTTT. This gives the protein CSAETELNTEAFF.

This rearrangement joins TRBV7-3 to TRBJ2-2, with D unresolved. The CDR3 spans 13 residues. Germline lookup yields CDR1 SGHTA and CDR2 FQGTGA. The V and J ends lost 0 bases and 6 bases respectively, with 5 bases between them. CDR3 DNA: TGTGCCAGCAGCTTAACGGGCCCCGGGGAGCTGTTTTTT. This encodes CASSLTGPGELFF.

CDR3 region: CASRTGTGGRNTIYF. The CDR3 DNA reads TGTGCCAGCCGTACGGGGACAGGGGGGCGAAACACCATATATTTT. The chain uses TRBV6-5 and TRBJ1-3; 11 bases line up with TRBD1. There are 15 residues in the CDR3. J lost 5 bases, V lost 8 bases, and 8 bases had no gene match. Germline V gene data show CDR1 as MNHEY and CDR2 as SVGAGI.

This rearrangement joins TRBV24-1 to TRBJ2-7; TRBD1 aligns across 8 bases. The junction had 7 bases not matched to a gene; V was cut back by 3 bases and J by 1 base. The length of the CDR3 is 16 residues. Germline CDR1 and CDR2: KGHDR and SFDVKD. This CDR3 is CATSDGQGYGSYEQYF. The CDR3 DNA is TGTGCCACCAGTGATGGACAGGGATACGGGTCCTACGAGCAGTACTTC.

The rearrangement links TRBV7-2 to TRBJ2-7; TRBD2 matches 10 bases. The V gene end was trimmed by 2 bases and the J gene end by 5 bases; junction bases not matched to a gene: 12. The CDR3 consists of 17 residues. The germline gives CDR1 SGHTA, CDR2 FQGNSA. The CDR3 is CASSLKTGLAVVHEQYF. The CDR3 DNA reads TGTGCCAGCAGCTTAAAGACAGGACTAGCGGTAGTCCACGAGCAGTACTTC.

V and J are TRBV19 and TRBJ2-5; the D is unclear. Germline V gene data show CDR1 as LNHDA and CDR2 as SQIVND (reference sequence). V lost 6 bases and J lost 4, with 12 bases in between. The CDR3 is 13 amino acids. CDR3 region: CASSPQYSETQYF. The CDR3 bases are TGTGCCAGTAGCCCCCAGTATTCAGAGACCCAGTACTTC.

This clone was seen once. V and J are TRBV7-2 and TRBJ2-1; 13 bases fit TRBD2. Germline V gene data show CDR1 as SGHTA and CDR2 as FQGNSA. The CDR3 covers 18 residues. Trimming took 6 bases from V and 0 from J; bases not matched to a gene: 8. The CDR3 loop is CASRAGLAGSSSYNEQFF. CDR3 in DNA: TGTGCCAGCAGGGCGGGACTAGCGGGGTCGAGCTCCTACAATGAGCAGTTCTTC.

As DNA, the CDR3 is TGTGCCAGCAGCCCGCATACACGCTCCTACAATGAGCAGTTCTTC. It yields the protein CASSPHTRSYNEQFF. The chain joins TRBV9 to TRBJ2-1; D not resolved. Germline V gene data show CDR1 as SGDLS and CDR2 as YYNGEE. The V end lost 4 bases, the J end lost 0 bases, and 11 bases lay between the germline ends. CDR3 length: 15 residues.

CDR3 amino acids: CASSHSVRENYGYTF. For the CDR3, the DNA is TGTGCCAGCAGCCACTCCGTGCGGGAGAACTATGGCTACACCTTC. This chain links TRBV4-2 with TRBJ1-2; D is unresolved. Per germline, CDR1 LGHNA and CDR2 YNFKEQ. The CDR3 consists of 15 residues. The V gene lost 3 bases and the J gene lost 2 bases, with 13 bases spanning the gap.